This TCR beta chain was sequenced for a study of T cell responses to AZD1222 COVID-19 vaccine. Study outcomes and limitations: Without day 14 samples, only post-peak T cell repertoires were studied. Only a handful of people who got AZD1222 tested seropositive at baseline.

Profiled with immunoSEQ multiplex PCR; TCRdb holds only in-frame clones, not every one. The sample holds about 200,000 clones, 90% to 95% seen once. In the case of this clone: The antigen is not known.

This CDR3 is 17 amino acids long. The V gene end was trimmed by 1 base and the J gene end by 0 bases; junction bases not matched to a gene: 3. The germline CDR1 and CDR2 sequences are SGHKS and YYEKEE (reference sequence). Source: peripheral blood, taken 28 days after the second AZD1222 dose. The receptor's source is an adult who received the AZD1222 COVID-19 vaccine. The chain uses TRBV5-5 and TRBJ2-2, with TRBD2 matching 10 bases. The CDR3 loop is CASSLTSGVSNTGELFF. DNA for the CDR3: TGTGCCAGCAGCTTGACTAGCGGGGTCTCGAACACCGGGGAGCTGTTTTTT.